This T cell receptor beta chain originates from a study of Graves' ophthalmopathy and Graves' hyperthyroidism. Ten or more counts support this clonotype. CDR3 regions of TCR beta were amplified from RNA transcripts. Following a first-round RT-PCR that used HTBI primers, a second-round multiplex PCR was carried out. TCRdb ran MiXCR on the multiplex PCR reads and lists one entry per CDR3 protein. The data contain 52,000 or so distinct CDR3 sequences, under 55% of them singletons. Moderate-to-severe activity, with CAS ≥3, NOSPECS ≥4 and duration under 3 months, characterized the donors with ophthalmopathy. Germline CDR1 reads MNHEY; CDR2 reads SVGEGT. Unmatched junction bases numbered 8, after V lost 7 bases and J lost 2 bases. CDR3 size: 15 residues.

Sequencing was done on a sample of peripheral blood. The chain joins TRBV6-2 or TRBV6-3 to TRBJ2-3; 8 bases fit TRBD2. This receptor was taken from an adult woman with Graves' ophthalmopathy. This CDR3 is CASKPREGPTDTQYF. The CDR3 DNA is TGTGCCAGCAAACCCCGGGAGGGCCCCACAGATACGCAGTATTTT.